This entry lists 2 T cell receptor beta chains sequenced from one sample in a study of blood T cell repertoires in COVID-19. This table comes from immunoSEQ multiplex PCR, and its TCRdb copy is limited to in-frame clones, with some not included. The repertoire has some 120,000 clones, 85% of them found once; the top ten carry 25% to 30%. The material sequenced was peripheral blood. Source of these receptors: an elderly woman with acute or convalescent COVID-19.

The chain uses TRBV3-1 (or the pseudogene TRBV3-2) and TRBJ2-5; 7 nucleotides line up with TRBD1. Germline V CDR1 and CDR2: LGHDT, YNNKEL (reference sequence). The trim removed 7 bases at V and 2 bases at J, leaving 13 bases unmatched. The CDR3 consists of 16 residues. The CDR3 DNA follows: TGTGCCAGCACCGACGACCGGGACAGAAAACAAGAGACCCAGTACTTC. Amino acid sequence: CASTDDRDRKQETQYF.

The V call is TRBV10-3, the J call TRBJ1-5; D may be TRBD1 (6 bases). The CDR3 is 14 residues long. Between the trimmed V and J ends, which lost 4 bases and 3 bases, there was a span of 10 bases. CDR1 is ENHRY and CDR2 is SYGVKD in the germline V gene. CDR3 protein: CAISVGQDNQPQHF. CDR3 sequence (DNA): TGTGCCATCAGTGTGGGACAAGACAATCAGCCCCAGCATTTT.